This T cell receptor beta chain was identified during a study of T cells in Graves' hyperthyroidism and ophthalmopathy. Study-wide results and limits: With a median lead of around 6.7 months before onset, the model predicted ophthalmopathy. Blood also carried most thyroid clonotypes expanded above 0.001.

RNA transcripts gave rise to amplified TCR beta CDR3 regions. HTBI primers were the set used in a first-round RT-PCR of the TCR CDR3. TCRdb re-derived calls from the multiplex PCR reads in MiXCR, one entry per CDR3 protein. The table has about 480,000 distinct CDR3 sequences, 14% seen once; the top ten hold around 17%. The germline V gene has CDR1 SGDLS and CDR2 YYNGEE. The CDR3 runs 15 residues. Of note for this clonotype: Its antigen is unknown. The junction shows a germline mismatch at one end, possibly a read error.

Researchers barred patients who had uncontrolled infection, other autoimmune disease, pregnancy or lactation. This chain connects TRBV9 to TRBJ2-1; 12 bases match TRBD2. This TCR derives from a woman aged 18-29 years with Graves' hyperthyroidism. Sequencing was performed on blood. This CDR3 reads CASSALTSGGNEQSF. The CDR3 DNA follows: TGTGCCAGCAGCGCCCTCACTAGCGGGGGGAATGAGCAGTCCTTC.